Listed below are T cell receptor beta chains from one sample, sequenced in a study of T cells in Graves' hyperthyroidism and ophthalmopathy. TCRdb re-called the multiplex PCR reads through MiXCR, storing one row per CDR3 protein. Of over 650,000 distinct CDR3 sequences listed, 40% to 55% are singletons. Sequenced input: peripheral blood or thyroid tissue (not recorded which). The receptors come from an adult man with Graves' disease, either hyperthyroidism or ophthalmopathy (not recorded which). Both conserved end residues are part of each CDR3. Fields, in order: CDR3 DNA, CDR3 protein, D gene, V gene, J gene, clone size. A D gene is named only where the DNA matches it firmly. Rows may omit the clone size; those that give it use once, few, many or a size class.

DNA: TGTGCCAGCAGCCCGGCGGGGGGCAACGTCCTGACTTTC; CDR3: CASSPAGGNVLTF; D: TRBD2; V: TRBV7-8; J: TRBJ2-6; size: NA
DNA: TGTGCCAGCAGCAGTAGACCGGGACAAGGCTACGAGCAGTACTTC; CDR3: CASSSRPGQGYEQYF; D: NA; V: TRBV7-9; J: TRBJ2-7; size: NA
DNA: TGTGCCAGCAGCTTGGGTCTCCCCGGAATCTACGAGCAGTACTTC; CDR3: CASSLGLPGIYEQYF; D: NA; V: TRBV5-4; J: TRBJ2-7; size: NA
DNA: TGTGCCAGCAGCTTAGTCGGGGATACCAGTTACGAGCAGTACTTC; CDR3: CASSLVGDTSYEQYF; D: NA; V: TRBV7-9; J: TRBJ2-7; size: many
DNA: TGTGCCAGCAACTCCTTAACGGACAGTTATTCACCCCTCCACTTT; CDR3: CASNSLTDSYSPLHF; D: NA; V: TRBV3-1; J: TRBJ1-6; size: many
DNA: TGTGCCAGCAGCCAAAACTCGGCTGAGGTTGGCGGCTACACCTTC; CDR3: CASSQNSAEVGGYTF; D: NA; V: TRBV6-1; J: TRBJ1-2; size: NA
DNA: TGTGCCAGCAGATTGGCCACTGAAGCTCTCTTT; CDR3: CASRLATEALF; D: NA; V: TRBV12-3/TRBV12-4; J: TRBJ1-1; size: NA
DNA: TGTGCCAGCAGCCAAGTGCTAGCGGCTAGCACAGATACGCAGTATTTT; CDR3: CASSQVLAASTDTQYF; D: TRBD2; V: TRBV14; J: TRBJ2-3; size: NA
DNA: TGTGCTAGCAGCCACGGACTAGCGGGGGCAGACGAGCAGTACTTC; CDR3: CASSHGLAGADEQYF; D: TRBD2; V: TRBV7-7; J: TRBJ2-7; size: NA
DNA: TGCGCCAGCAGCTTGGAACACCTCTATAATTCACCCCTCCACTTT; CDR3: CASSLEHLYNSPLHF; D: NA; V: TRBV5-1; J: TRBJ1-6; size: many
DNA: TGTGCCAGCAGTAAAAGGGACGGTCAGCCCCAGCATTTT; CDR3: CASSKRDGQPQHF; D: NA; V: TRBV9; J: TRBJ1-5; size: NA
DNA: TGTGCCAGCAGTTACGGCGGAATCACGAACACTGAAGCTTTCTTT; CDR3: CASSYGGITNTEAFF; D: NA; V: TRBV11-2; J: TRBJ1-1; size: few
DNA: TGCAGTGTAGGGAGGGGACAGCAAGAGACCCAGTACTTC; CDR3: CSVGRGQQETQYF; D: NA; V: TRBV20-1; J: TRBJ2-5; size: once
DNA: TGCGCCAGCAGCCCAACGACAGGTTACGAGCAGTACTTC; CDR3: CASSPTTGYEQYF; D: NA; V: TRBV7-2; J: TRBJ2-7; size: many
DNA: TGCAGCGTCCGGGCGGCGGGTGGTAACGAGCAGTACTTC; CDR3: CSVRAAGGNEQYF; D: NA; V: TRBV29-1; J: TRBJ2-7; size: NA
DNA: TGTGCAAAAAGCGCCTATAATTCACCCCTCCACTTT; CDR3: CAKSAYNSPLHF; D: NA; V: TRBV25-1; J: TRBJ1-6; size: NA
DNA: TGTGCCAGCAGCGTCGACAGGAATACTCGCTACGAGCAGTACTTC; CDR3: CASSVDRNTRYEQYF; D: NA; V: TRBV2; J: TRBJ2-7; size: NA
DNA: TGCAGCGTTCGGACAGGGGCTAAAGGAAAACTGTTTTTT; CDR3: CSVRTGAKGKLFF; D: TRBD1; V: TRBV29-1; J: TRBJ1-4; size: many
DNA: TGTGCCAGCAGCGTAGATCAAGGGAATCAGCCCCAGCATTTT; CDR3: CASSVDQGNQPQHF; D: NA; V: TRBV9; J: TRBJ1-5; size: NA
DNA: TGTGCCAGCAGCTTGGCAGCTCAGGCTGGGGAGCTGTTTTTT; CDR3: CASSLAAQAGELFF; D: NA; V: TRBV11-1; J: TRBJ2-2; size: few
DNA: TGCAGCGTCGCGGACAGGGATCAGCCCCAGCATTTT; CDR3: CSVADRDQPQHF; D: TRBD1; V: TRBV29-1; J: TRBJ1-5; size: NA
DNA: TGTGCCACCAGCCGCCCCCGCCGGGGGGGCCATCAGCCCCAGCATTTT; CDR3: CATSRPRRGGHQPQHF; D: NA; V: TRBV15; J: TRBJ1-5; size: few
DNA: TGTGCCAGCAGCTTAGAGACAGGGTTAAGCTCCTATAATTCACCCCTCCACTTT; CDR3: CASSLETGLSSYNSPLHF; D: TRBD1; V: TRBV11-2; J: TRBJ1-6; size: NA
DNA: TGCGCCAGCAGCCCCGGAAGCACGGCAGGACTAAATTCACCCCTCCACTTT; CDR3: CASSPGSTAGLNSPLHF; D: NA; V: TRBV7-9; J: TRBJ1-6; size: few
DNA: TGCAGTGCCGAGACAGGGGAAGGCAATCAGCCCCAGCATTTT; CDR3: CSAETGEGNQPQHF; D: TRBD1; V: TRBV20-1; J: TRBJ1-5; size: NA
DNA: TGTGCCTGGAAGGGCAGGGGGGATTCACCCCTCCACTTT; CDR3: CAWKGRGDSPLHF; D: TRBD1; V: TRBV7-9; J: TRBJ1-6; size: NA
DNA: TGCGCCAGCAGTACGCGAAAAGGGACTGAAGCTTTCTTT; CDR3: CASSTRKGTEAFF; D: NA; V: TRBV10-1; J: TRBJ1-1; size: many
DNA: TGCGCCAGCAGCCGCGACGGATCTGAAGCTTTCTTT; CDR3: CASSRDGSEAFF; D: NA; V: TRBV5-1; J: TRBJ1-1; size: few
DNA: TGTGCCACCAGCAGCGGACAGGCCTTC; CDR3: CATSSGQAF; D: TRBD1; V: TRBV15; J: TRBJ2-5; size: NA
DNA: TGCAGTGCTAGAGATGTGGGACAGCGCTCCTACGAGCAGTACTTC; CDR3: CSARDVGQRSYEQYF; D: TRBD1; V: TRBV20-1; J: TRBJ2-7; size: many
DNA: TGCAGCGTCGCGGACAGGGGTACTGAAAAACTGTTTTTT; CDR3: CSVADRGTEKLFF; D: TRBD1; V: TRBV29-1; J: TRBJ1-4; size: NA
DNA: TGTGCCAGCAGCTTAGAGGGGGGGCCGGGCGGCTCGAGCGAAAAACTGTTTTTT; CDR3: CASSLEGGPGGSSEKLFF; D: NA; V: TRBV7-9; J: TRBJ1-4; size: NA
DNA: TGCAGCGTTGTCGGTACAGGCCACTACGAGCAGTACTTC; CDR3: CSVVGTGHYEQYF; D: NA; V: TRBV29-1; J: TRBJ2-7; size: many
DNA: TGTGCCAGCAGAGAACGGACAGATGAGCAGTACTTC; CDR3: CASRERTDEQYF; D: NA; V: TRBV6-5; J: TRBJ2-7; size: few
DNA: TGTGCCAGCAGCCAGCGGGTTGTGAACACTGAAGCTTTCTTT; CDR3: CASSQRVVNTEAFF; D: NA; V: TRBV2; J: TRBJ1-1; size: NA
DNA: TGTGCCAGCAGCCTGGGCGGGACCACGGGGGGGGAGCTGTTTTTT; CDR3: CASSLGGTTGGELFF; D: NA; V: TRBV7-8; J: TRBJ2-2; size: NA
DNA: TGTGCCAGCAGTGACAGGGGCAATAATTCACCCCTCCACTTT; CDR3: CASSDRGNNSPLHF; D: NA; V: TRBV6-1; J: TRBJ1-6; size: many
DNA: TGTGCCAGCAGACTGGCCCCGGTAGAGACCCAGTACTTC; CDR3: CASRLAPVETQYF; D: NA; V: TRBV3-1; J: TRBJ2-5; size: many